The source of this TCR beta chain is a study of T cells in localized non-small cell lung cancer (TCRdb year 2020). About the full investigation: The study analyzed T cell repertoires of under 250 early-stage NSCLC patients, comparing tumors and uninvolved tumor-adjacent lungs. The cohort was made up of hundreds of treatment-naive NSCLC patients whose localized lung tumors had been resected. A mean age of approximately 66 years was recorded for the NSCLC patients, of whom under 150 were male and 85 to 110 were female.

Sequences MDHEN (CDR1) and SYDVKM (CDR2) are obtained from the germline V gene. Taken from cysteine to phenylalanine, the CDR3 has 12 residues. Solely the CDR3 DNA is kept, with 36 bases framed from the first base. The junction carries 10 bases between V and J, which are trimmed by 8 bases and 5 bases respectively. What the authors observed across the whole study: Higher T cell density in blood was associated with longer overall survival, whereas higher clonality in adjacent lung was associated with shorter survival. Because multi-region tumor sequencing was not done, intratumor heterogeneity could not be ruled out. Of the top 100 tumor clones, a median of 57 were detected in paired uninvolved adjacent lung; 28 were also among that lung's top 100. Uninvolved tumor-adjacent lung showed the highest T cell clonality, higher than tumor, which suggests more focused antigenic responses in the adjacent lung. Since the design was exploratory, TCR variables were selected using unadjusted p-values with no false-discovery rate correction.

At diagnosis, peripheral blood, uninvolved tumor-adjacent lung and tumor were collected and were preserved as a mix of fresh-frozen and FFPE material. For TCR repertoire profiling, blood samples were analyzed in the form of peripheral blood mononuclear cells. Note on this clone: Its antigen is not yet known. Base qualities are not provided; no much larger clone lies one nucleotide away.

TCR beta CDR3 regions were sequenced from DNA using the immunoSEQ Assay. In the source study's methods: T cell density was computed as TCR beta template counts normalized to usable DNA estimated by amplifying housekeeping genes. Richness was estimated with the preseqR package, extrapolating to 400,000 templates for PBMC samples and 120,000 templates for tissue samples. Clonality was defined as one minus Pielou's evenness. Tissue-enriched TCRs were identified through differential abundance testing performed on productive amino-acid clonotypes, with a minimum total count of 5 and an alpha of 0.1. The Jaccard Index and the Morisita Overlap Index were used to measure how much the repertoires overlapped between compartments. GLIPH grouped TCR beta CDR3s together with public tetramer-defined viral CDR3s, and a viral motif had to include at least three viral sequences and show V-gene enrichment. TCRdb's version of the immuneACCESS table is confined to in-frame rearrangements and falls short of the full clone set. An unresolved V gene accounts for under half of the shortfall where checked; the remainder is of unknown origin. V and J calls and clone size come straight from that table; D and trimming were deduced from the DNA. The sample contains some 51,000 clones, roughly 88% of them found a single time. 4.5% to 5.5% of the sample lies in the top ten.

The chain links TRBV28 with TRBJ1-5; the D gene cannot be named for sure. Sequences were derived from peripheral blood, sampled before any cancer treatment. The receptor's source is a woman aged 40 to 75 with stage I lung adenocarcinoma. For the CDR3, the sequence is CASAGSHQPQHF. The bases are TGTGCCAGCGCGGGATCTCATCAGCCCCAGCATTTT.